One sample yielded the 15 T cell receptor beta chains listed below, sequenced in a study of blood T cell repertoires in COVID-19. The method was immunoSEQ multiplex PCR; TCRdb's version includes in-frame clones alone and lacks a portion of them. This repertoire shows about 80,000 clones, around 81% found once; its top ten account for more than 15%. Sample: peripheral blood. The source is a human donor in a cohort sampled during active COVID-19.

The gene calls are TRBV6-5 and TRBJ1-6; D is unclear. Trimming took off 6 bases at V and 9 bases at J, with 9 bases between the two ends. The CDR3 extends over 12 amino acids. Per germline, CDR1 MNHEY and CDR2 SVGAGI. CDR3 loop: CASSLNGSPLHF. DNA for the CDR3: TGTGCCAGCAGCCTAAACGGTTCACCCCTCCACTTT.

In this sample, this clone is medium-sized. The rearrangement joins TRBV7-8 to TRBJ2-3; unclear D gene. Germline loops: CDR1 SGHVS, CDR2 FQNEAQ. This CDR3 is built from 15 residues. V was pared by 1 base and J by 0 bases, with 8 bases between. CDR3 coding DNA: TGTGCCAGCAGCTTAGGATCTACTAGCACAGATACGCAGTATTTT. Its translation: CASSLGSTSTDTQYF.

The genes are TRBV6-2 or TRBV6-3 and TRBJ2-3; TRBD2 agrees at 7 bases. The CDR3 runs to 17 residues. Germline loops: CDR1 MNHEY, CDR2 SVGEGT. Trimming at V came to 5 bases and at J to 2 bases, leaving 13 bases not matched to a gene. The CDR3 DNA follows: TGTGCCAGCAGTACCAATCTAGCGGAGATATTCACAGATACGCAGTATTTT. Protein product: CASSTNLAEIFTDTQYF.

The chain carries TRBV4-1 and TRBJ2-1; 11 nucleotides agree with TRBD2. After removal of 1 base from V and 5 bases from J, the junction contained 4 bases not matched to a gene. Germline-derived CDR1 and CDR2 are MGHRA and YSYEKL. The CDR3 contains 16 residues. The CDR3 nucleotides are TGCGCCAGCAGCCAAGTGACTAGCGGGGAAAACAATGAGCAGTTCTTC. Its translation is CASSQVTSGENNEQFF.

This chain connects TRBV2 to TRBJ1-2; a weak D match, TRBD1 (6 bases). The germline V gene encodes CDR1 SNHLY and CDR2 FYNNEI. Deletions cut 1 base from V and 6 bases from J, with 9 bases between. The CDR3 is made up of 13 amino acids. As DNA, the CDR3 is TGTGCCAGCAGTGAAGTGGACAGCGATGGCTACACCTTC. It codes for CASSEVDSDGYTF.

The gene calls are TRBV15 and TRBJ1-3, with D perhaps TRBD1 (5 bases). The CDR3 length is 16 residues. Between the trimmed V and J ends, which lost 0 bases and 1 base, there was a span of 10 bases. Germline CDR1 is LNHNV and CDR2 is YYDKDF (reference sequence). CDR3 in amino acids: CATSRDRQFSGNTIYF. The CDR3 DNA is TGTGCCACCAGCAGAGATCGACAGTTTTCTGGAAACACCATATATTTT.

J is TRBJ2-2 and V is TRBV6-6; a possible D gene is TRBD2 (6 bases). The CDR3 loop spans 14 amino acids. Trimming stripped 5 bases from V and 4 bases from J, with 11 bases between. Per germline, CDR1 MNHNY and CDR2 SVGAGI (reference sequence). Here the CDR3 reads CASSPEGRTGELFF. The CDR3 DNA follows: TGTGCCAGCAGTCCGGAGGGGCGCACCGGGGAGCTGTTTTTT.

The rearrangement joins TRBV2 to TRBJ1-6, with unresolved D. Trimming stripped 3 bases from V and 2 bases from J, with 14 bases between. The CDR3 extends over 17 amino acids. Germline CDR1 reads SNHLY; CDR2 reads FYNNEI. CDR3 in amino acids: CASSEEGGGAYNSPLHF. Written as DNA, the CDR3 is TGTGCCAGCAGTGAGGAGGGTGGTGGGGCCTATAATTCACCCCTCCACTTT. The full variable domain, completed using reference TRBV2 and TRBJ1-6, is EPEVTQTPSHQVTQMGQEVILRCVPISNHLYFYWYRQILGQKVEFLVSFYNNEISEKSEIFDDQFSVERPDGSNFTLKIRSTKLEDSAMYFCASSEEGGGAYNSPLHFGNGTRLTVT.

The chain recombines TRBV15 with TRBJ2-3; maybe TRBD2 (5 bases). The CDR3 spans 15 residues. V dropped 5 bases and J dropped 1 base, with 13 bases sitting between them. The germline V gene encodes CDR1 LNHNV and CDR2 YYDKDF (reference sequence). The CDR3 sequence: CATSFRGSRTDTQYF. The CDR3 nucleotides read TGTGCCACCAGCTTCCGAGGGAGTCGCACAGATACGCAGTATTTT.

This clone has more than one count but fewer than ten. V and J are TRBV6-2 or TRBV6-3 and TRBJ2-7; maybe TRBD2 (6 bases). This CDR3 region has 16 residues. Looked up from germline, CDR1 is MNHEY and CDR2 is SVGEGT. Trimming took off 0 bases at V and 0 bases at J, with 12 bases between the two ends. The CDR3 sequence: CASSYSGLQSSYEQYV. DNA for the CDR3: TGTGCCAGCAGTTACTCGGGACTTCAGAGCTCCTACGAGCAGTACGTC.

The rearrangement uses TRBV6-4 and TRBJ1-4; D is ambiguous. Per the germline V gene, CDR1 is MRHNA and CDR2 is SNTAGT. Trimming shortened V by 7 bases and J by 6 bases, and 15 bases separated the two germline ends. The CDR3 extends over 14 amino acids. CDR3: CASTAYGSDEKLFF. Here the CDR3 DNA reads TGTGCCAGCACCGCGTACGGGTCGGATGAAAAACTGTTTTTT.

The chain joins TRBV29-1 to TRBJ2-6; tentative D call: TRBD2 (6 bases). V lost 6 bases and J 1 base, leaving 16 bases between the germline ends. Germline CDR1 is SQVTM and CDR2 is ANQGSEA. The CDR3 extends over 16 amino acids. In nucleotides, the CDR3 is TGCAGCGTGGTAGTGGGGGGTAGGTCTGGGGCCAACGTCCTGACTTTC. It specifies CSVVVGGRSGANVLTF.

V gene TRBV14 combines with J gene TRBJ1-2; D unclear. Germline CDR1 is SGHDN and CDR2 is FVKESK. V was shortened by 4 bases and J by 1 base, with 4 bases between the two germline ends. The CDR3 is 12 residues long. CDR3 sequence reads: CASSPNNYGYTF. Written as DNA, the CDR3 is TGTGCCAGCAGCCCCAATAACTATGGCTACACCTTC.

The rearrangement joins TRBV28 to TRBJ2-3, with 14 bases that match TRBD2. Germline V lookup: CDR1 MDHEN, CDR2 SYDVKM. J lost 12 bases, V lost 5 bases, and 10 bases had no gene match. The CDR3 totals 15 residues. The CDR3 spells CASSPRGLAGGYQYF. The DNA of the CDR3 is TGTGCCAGCAGTCCCCGAGGACTAGCGGGGGGTTACCAGTATTTT.

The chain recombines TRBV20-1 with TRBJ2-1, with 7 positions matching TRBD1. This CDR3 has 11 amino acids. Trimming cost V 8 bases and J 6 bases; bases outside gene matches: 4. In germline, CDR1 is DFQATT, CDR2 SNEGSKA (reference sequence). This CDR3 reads CSPQGVNEQFF. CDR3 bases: TGCAGTCCCCAGGGGGTCAATGAGCAGTTCTTC.